The 26 T cell receptor beta chains presented below share a single source sample, sequenced in a study of blood T cells in healthy people across ages. Primed by a sample-barcoded 5' primer and a J-beta primer mix, a second PCR proceeded for about 7 to 12 cycles. In TCRdb, the 5' RACE reads were re-called with MiXCR into one record per CDR3 protein. In the table there are about a million distinct CDR3 sequences, under 50% of which are singletons. Sequenced input: blood. The receptors derive from a man aged 25 to 40 in good health.

The CDR3 bases are TGTGCCAGCACCCCGGGCGATCTAGCGGGGAGGACAGATACGCAGTATTTT. Protein sequence: CASTPGDLAGRTDTQYF. The chain has TRBV28 and TRBJ2-3; TRBD2 matches 9 bases. V lost 7 bases to trimming and J lost 3 bases; unmatched junction nucleotides: 14. This CDR3 spans 17 amino acids. CDR1 and CDR2 from the germline V gene are MDHEN and SYDVKM.

This clonotype was seen a few times. V and J are TRBV7-2 and TRBJ2-7; no clear D gene. The CDR3 has 14 amino acids. With 5 bases removed from V and 4 bases from J, the gap between germline ends came to 15 bases. The germline V gene encodes CDR1 SGHTA and CDR2 FQGNSA. The CDR3 spells CASSVEPQTYEQYF. The CDR3 DNA sequence: TGTGCCAGCAGCGTAGAACCACAGACTTACGAGCAGTACTTC.

V is TRBV29-1 and J is TRBJ2-5; 12 bases match TRBD2. The DNA end is a closer match to TRBJ2-7, so the J assignment may be wrong. CDR1 and CDR2 (germline): SQVTM, ANQGSEA. This CDR3 is built from 14 residues. The CDR3 here is CSTRGTSGGYEQYF. The DNA of the CDR3 is TGCAGCACGCGGGGAACTAGCGGGGGGTACGAGCAGTACTTC.

The rearrangement links TRBV5-6 to TRBJ1-2, with D uncertain. The CDR3 has 13 amino acids. Germline V CDR1 and CDR2: SGHDT, YYEEEE. Deletions cut 5 bases from V and 7 bases from J, with 15 bases between. The CDR3 is CASRPLGIGGYTF. The CDR3 DNA follows: TGTGCCAGCAGACCTCTAGGGATAGGTGGCTACACCTTC. The complete variable domain, with remaining parts taken from reference TRBV5-6 and TRBJ1-2, reads DAGVTQSPTHLIKTRGQQVTLRCSPKSGHDTVSWYQQALGQGPQFIFQYYEEEERQRGNFPDRFSGHQFPNYSSELNVNALLLGDSALYLCASRPLGIGGYTFGSGTRLTVV.

This clonotype was detected once. This rearrangement joins TRBV21-1 to TRBJ2-3; the table calls TRBD1, which could not be checked here. TRBV21-1 is classified as a pseudogene. The CDR3 totals 16 residues. This CDR3 reads CAGSNLGVTSTDTRYF. The CDR3, as DNA: TGTGCCGGCAGCAACTTGGGGGTCACTAGCACAGATACGCGGTATTTT.

This clonotype was detected a few times. The gene calls are TRBV3-1 and TRBJ2-5; D tentatively fits TRBD1 or TRBD2 (6 bases each). Germline CDR1 reads LGHDT; CDR2 reads YNNKEL (reference sequence). V lost 5 bases to trimming and J lost 2 bases, with 15 bases between them. The CDR3 covers 15 residues. The CDR3 sequence: CASSEGGDIQETQYF. The DNA for the CDR3 is TGTGCCAGCAGCGAAGGAGGGGACATACAAGAGACCCAGTACTTC.

This clonotype was counted between two and nine times. This CDR3 is CASSLWASGVLGQYF. CDR3 DNA: TGTGCCAGCAGTTTATGGGCTAGCGGGGTCCTAGGGCAGTACTTC. The chain uses TRBV28 and TRBJ2-4, with TRBD2 matching over 9 bases. This CDR3 has 15 amino acids. V gave up 0 bases and J gave up 13 bases; unmatched junction bases: 10. Per the germline V gene, CDR1 is MDHEN and CDR2 is SYDVKM.

The chain uses TRBV7-2 and TRBJ2-5; no definite D call. This CDR3 has 14 residues. The germline V gene encodes CDR1 SGHTA and CDR2 FQGNSA. V was pared by 8 bases and J by 3 bases, with 16 bases between. The CDR3 coding sequence is TGTGCCAGCTCACCCGGTTATATCAAAGAGACCCAGTACTTC. Protein sequence: CASSPGYIKETQYF.

This clonotype was observed a handful of times. The chain carries TRBV10-3 and TRBJ2-1; 9 nucleotides line up with TRBD2. In germline, CDR1 is ENHRY, CDR2 SYGVKD. V shed 0 bases, J shed 4 bases, and the junction held 4 bases outside the gene matches. The CDR3 totals 16 residues. CDR3 region: CAISESPAGGYNEQFF. As DNA, the CDR3 is TGTGCCATCAGTGAGTCCCCAGCGGGGGGTTACAATGAGCAGTTCTTC.

This clonotype was picked up one time. The chain carries TRBV2 and TRBJ1-3; tentatively, D is TRBD1 (6 bases). The CDR3 covers 15 residues. Germline CDR1 reads SNHLY; CDR2 reads FYNNEI. Trimming removed 6 bases from V and 0 bases from J, with 12 bases in between. The CDR3 loop reads CASSGDITSGNTIYF. The CDR3 DNA reads TGTGCCAGCAGCGGGGACATAACCTCTGGAAACACCATATATTTT.

This clonotype was picked up a small number of times. The chain uses TRBV6-1 and TRBJ1-2, with D unresolved. Trimming left V 2 bases short and J 6 bases short, with 10 bases between. The CDR3 runs 13 residues. The germline CDR1 and CDR2 sequences are MNHNS and SASEGT. The DNA for the CDR3 is TGTGCCAGCAGTGAACGCGTAATCCATGGCTACACCTTC. This gives the protein CASSERVIHGYTF.

V and J are TRBV29-1 and TRBJ1-5; D is ambiguous. Trimming left V 4 bases short and J 8 bases short, with 15 bases between. The CDR3 spans 13 residues. Germline V gene sequence: CDR1 SQVTM, CDR2 ANQGSEA. The CDR3: CSVGGSDREPQHF. The CDR3 region has the DNA TGCAGCGTTGGCGGTTCCGATAGGGAGCCCCAGCATTTT.

The table lists this clonotype with a count of one. The genes are TRBV27 and TRBJ1-1; D is undetermined. Per germline, CDR1 MNHEY and CDR2 SMNVEV (reference sequence). The CDR3 extends over 13 amino acids. The V end was cut by 0 bases, the J end by 3 bases, with 5 bases between. The DNA for the CDR3 is TGTGCCAGCAGTTTATCGGGGTACACTGAAGCTTTCTTT. Protein product: CASSLSGYTEAFF.

The chain is built from TRBV24-1 and TRBJ2-3; D possibly corresponds to TRBD2 (6 bases). The CDR3 spans 16 residues. The germline CDR1 and CDR2 sequences are KGHDR and SFDVKD. V lost 4 bases to trimming and J lost 0 bases, with 13 bases between them. CDR3 sequence (DNA): TGTGCCACCAGTGAGTCCACTGGGGGGAGCACAGATACGCAGTATTTT. Protein: CATSESTGGSTDTQYF.

This clonotype has more than one count but fewer than ten. The V gene is TRBV6-6, the J gene TRBJ1-2, with no clear D. Trimming took 2 bases from V and 6 from J, leaving 10 bases between them. Looked up from germline, CDR1 is MNHNY and CDR2 is SVGAGI (reference sequence). The CDR3 is 13 amino acids. The CDR3 loop is CASSYRESHGYTF. CDR3 bases: TGTGCCAGCAGTTACCGGGAATCCCATGGCTACACCTTC.

On this clonotype: The junction departs from germline at one end; a sequencing error may be responsible. The V call is TRBV28, the J call TRBJ2-5; 10 bases match TRBD2. The germline V gene has CDR1 MDHEN and CDR2 SYDVKM. The CDR3 has 17 residues. CDR3: CASRALAGEPKKETQYF. The CDR3 DNA sequence: TGTGCTAGCAGGGCCCTAGCGGGGGAACCGAAAAAAGAGACCCAGTACTTC.

This clonotype was seen only a few times. The V call is TRBV4-3, the J call TRBJ1-4, with D perhaps TRBD1 (6 bases). The CDR3 is 16 amino acids. Trimming left V 4 bases short and J 8 bases short, with 20 bases between. The germline V gene has CDR1 LGHNA and CDR2 YSLEER. CDR3 region: CASSPVRGAFEEKLFF. For the CDR3, the DNA is TGCGCCAGCAGCCCTGTACGGGGGGCGTTCGAGGAAAAACTGTTTTTT.

The V call is TRBV5-1, the J call TRBJ2-4; D possibly corresponds to TRBD2 (6 bases). Deletions cut 0 bases from V and 0 bases from J, with 13 bases between. Germline CDR1 SGHRS, CDR2 YFSETQ. The CDR3 is 17 residues long. This chain's CDR3 is CASSLERGSLAKNIQYF. CDR3 coding DNA: TGCGCCAGCAGCTTGGAACGGGGGTCCTTAGCCAAAAACATTCAGTACTTC.

CDR3 coding DNA: TGTGCCAGCTCCCCCGGGTCCTACAATGAGCAGTACTTC. Its protein product is CASSPGSYNEQYF. The chain uses TRBV2 and TRBJ2-1; D ambiguous. The last part of the DNA fits TRBJ2-7 better; the J call may be wrong. This CDR3 region has 13 residues. CDR1 SNHLY and CDR2 FYNNEI come from the germline V gene.

This clonotype was seen at least ten times. The chain is built from TRBV6-6 and TRBJ2-7; D is possibly TRBD2 (6 bases). This CDR3 is built from 13 residues. The V end lost 5 bases, the J end lost 3 bases, and 11 bases lay between the germline ends. Germline V gene data show CDR1 as MNHNY and CDR2 as SVGAGI (reference sequence). The CDR3 nucleotides are TGTGCCAGCAGTCTCATGGGGGGCTACGAGCAGTACTTC. Its protein is CASSLMGGYEQYF.

This clonotype was counted only a few times. V usage is TRBV7-2 and J usage is TRBJ2-7, with 7 nucleotides matching TRBD1. Trimming at V came to 1 base and at J to 3 bases, leaving 6 bases not matched to a gene. The CDR3 spans 15 residues. Germline V CDR1 and CDR2: SGHTA, FQGNSA. CDR3 nucleotide sequence: TGTGCCAGCAGCTTAGGGAGTAACAGGGGCTACGAGCAGTACTTC. This sequence encodes CASSLGSNRGYEQYF.

The genes are TRBV6-6 and TRBJ2-7, with D perhaps given as TRBD1 or TRBD2 (6 bases each). This CDR3 has 14 amino acids. From germline, CDR1 is MNHNY and CDR2 SVGAGI (reference sequence). V lost 4 bases to trimming and J lost 2 bases, with 12 bases between them. CDR3 amino acids: CASSSGGRAYEQYF. For the CDR3, the DNA is TGTGCCAGCAGTTCCGGGGGCAGGGCCTACGAGCAGTACTTC.

The chain uses TRBV12-3 or TRBV12-4 and TRBJ1-1; D unresolved. The CDR3 sequence is 13 residues long. Trimming left V 5 bases short and J 2 bases short, with 9 bases between. CDR3 sequence (DNA): TGTGCCAGCAGTGCTTTGGGAAACACTGAAGCTTTCTTT. It is translated as CASSALGNTEAFF.

This chain links TRBV20-1 with TRBJ2-1; 9 bases fit TRBD2. CDR3 size: 15 residues. Looked up from germline, CDR1 is DFQATT and CDR2 is SNEGSKA (reference sequence). Unmatched junction bases numbered 7, after V lost 0 bases and J lost 7 bases. The CDR3 region is CSARDERGAGNEQFF. The CDR3 coding sequence is TGCAGTGCTAGAGATGAGCGGGGGGCTGGGAATGAGCAGTTCTTC.

This clonotype showed up just a few times. CDR3 sequence reads: CASSLNDRPSTDTQYF. CDR3 nucleotide sequence: TGCGCCAGCAGCCTAAATGACAGACCTAGCACAGATACGCAGTATTTT. The chain has TRBV5-1 and TRBJ2-3; possible D gene TRBD1, 5 bases. The length of the CDR3 is 16 residues. The germline gives CDR1 SGHRS, CDR2 YFSETQ. V was shortened by 4 bases and J by 0 bases, with 15 bases between the two germline ends.

J is TRBJ1-2 and V is TRBV6-2 or TRBV6-3; D gene uncertain. The CDR3 spans 13 residues. Germline CDR1 and CDR2: MNHEY and SVGEGT. Deletions cut 7 bases from V and 6 bases from J, with 15 bases between. The CDR3 reads CASTYLGSHGYTF. CDR3 sequence (DNA): TGTGCCAGCACCTACCTCGGAAGTCATGGCTACACCTTC.